This TCR beta chain was sequenced during a study of shared clonotypes between healthy human individuals. Study as a whole: Samples came from two female and a few male donors aged 18 to 49. Study-level findings and limits: Although depth was large, rarefaction showed that sequencing of the sorted subsets was incomplete.

The genomic DNA of each subset was split evenly across several immunoSEQ plates. Some 28,000 T cell genomes (around 200 ng DNA) went into each sorted-subset replicate. Generated by immunoSEQ multiplex PCR, the TCRdb table keeps only in-frame clones and is missing some. The sample contains 550,000 to 800,000 clones, about 92% of which appear only once. This CDR3 is built from 13 residues. About this clone itself: Its specificity is unknown.

This sequence originates from a man between 18 and 35 years old in good health. Some clones in this sample may be carry-over from other donors' samples. The specimen sequenced was memory CD8+ T cells from PBMCs. Subset defined: CD45RO+ cells pooled with CCR7-negative TemRA cells. V gene TRBV21-1 combines with J gene TRBJ1-5; the table gives TRBD1 as D, unverified against the DNA. TRBV21-1 is labeled a pseudogene. In nucleotides, the CDR3 is TGTGCCAGCAGCGGACAGGCCAATCAGCCCCAGCATTTT. It codes for CASSGQANQPQHF.